Each of the 32 T cell receptor beta chains below was sequenced from the same sample in a study of T cells after yellow fever vaccination. TCRdb reprocessed the 5' RACE reads with MiXCR, giving one entry per CDR3 protein. The repertoire holds 500,000 to 650,000 distinct CDR3 sequences, roughly a sixth seen once, with approximately 15% in the top ten. The material sequenced was PBMCs, taken 5 days after the first yellow fever vaccination. The origin of the receptors is a man between 18 and 35 years old who received the YFV17D yellow fever vaccine.

V is TRBV28 and J is TRBJ2-3; D unresolved. Germline V gives CDR1 MDHEN, CDR2 SYDVKM. V lost 10 bases to trimming and J lost 2 bases, with 13 bases between them. The CDR3 has 13 residues. CDR3 protein: CANQDSNTDTQYF. The DNA for the CDR3 is TGTGCCAATCAGGATTCGAACACAGATACGCAGTATTTT.

This clonotype has more than one count but fewer than ten. V usage is TRBV7-2 and J usage is TRBJ2-5; D is ambiguous. The CDR3 has 14 residues. The V end lost 7 bases, the J end lost 5 bases, and 17 bases lay between the germline ends. The germline V gene has CDR1 SGHTA and CDR2 FQGNSA. This CDR3 reads CASTPILLGETQYF. CDR3 DNA: TGTGCCAGCACTCCCATTTTGCTAGGGGAGACCCAGTACTTC.

The chain links TRBV7-2 to TRBJ2-1; D uncertain. Germline V gene sequence: CDR1 SGHTA, CDR2 FQGNSA. The V end was cut by 5 bases, the J end by 7 bases, with 9 bases between. The length of the CDR3 is 12 residues. CDR3 amino acids: CASSPGSNEQFF. DNA of the CDR3: TGTGCCAGCAGCCCCGGCTCTAATGAGCAGTTCTTC.

This clonotype was seen a few times. The chain joins TRBV6-2 or TRBV6-3 to TRBJ2-2, with D hard to call. Deletions cut 6 bases from V and 6 bases from J, with 14 bases between. CDR1 MNHEY and CDR2 SVGEGT come from the germline V gene. The CDR3 sequence is 14 residues long. The CDR3 loop reads CASRFSGQSGELFF. CDR3 coding DNA: TGTGCCAGCAGATTCTCTGGGCAGTCCGGGGAGCTGTTTTTT.

This clonotype was seen a handful of times. The rearrangement joins TRBV2 to TRBJ1-1, with 8 bases lining up with TRBD1. Per the germline V gene, CDR1 is SNHLY and CDR2 is FYNNEI. The CDR3 spans 14 residues. V shed 5 bases and J 1 base; nucleotides not matched to a gene: 3. The CDR3 is CASSSTGANTEAFF. The CDR3 DNA reads TGTGCCAGCAGTTCGACAGGGGCGAACACTGAAGCTTTCTTT.

The V call is TRBV4-1, the J call TRBJ2-5; possible D gene TRBD1, 6 bases. Germline V gene lookup returns CDR1 MGHRA and CDR2 YSYEKL. Trimming removed 0 bases from V and 7 bases from J, with 12 bases in between. This CDR3 is built from 14 residues. The CDR3 DNA is TGCGCCAGCAGCCAAGAGGGGGCTCCAGGGACCCAGTACTTC. Encoded protein: CASSQEGAPGTQYF.

The rearrangement joins TRBV7-8 to TRBJ2-3; tentative D call: TRBD2 (6 bases). CDR1 is SGHVS and CDR2 is FQNEAQ in the germline V gene. V was pared by 8 bases and J by 4 bases, with 19 bases between. This CDR3 region has 15 residues. DNA of the CDR3: TGTGCCAGCCGGCGGGGCAGGGTACCCCCAGATACGCAGTATTTT. Translating gives CASRRGRVPPDTQYF. Complete variable domain (other parts from reference TRBV7-8 and TRBJ2-3): GAGVSQSPRYKVAKRGQDVALRCDPISGHVSLFWYQQALGQGPEFLTYFQNEAQLDKSGLPSDRFFAERPEGSVSTLKIQRTQQEDSAVYLCASRRGRVPPDTQYFGPGTRLTVL.

This clonotype appeared a few times. This sequence joins TRBV12-3 or TRBV12-4 and TRBJ2-3; no firm D call. This CDR3 has 10 residues. Trimming removed 3 bases from V and 13 bases from J, with 8 bases in between. CDR3 sequence: CASSLHREYF. The CDR3 DNA reads as TGTGCCAGCAGTTTGCACCGAGAGTATTTT.

This chain uses TRBV29-1 with TRBJ1-1; D not resolved. This CDR3 contains 13 residues. V shed 0 bases and J shed 7 bases, with 12 bases lying between them. Germline CDR1 SQVTM, CDR2 ANQGSEA. Here the CDR3 reads CSVEEMTKLEAFF. CDR3 nucleotides: TGCAGCGTTGAAGAGATGACAAAACTTGAAGCTTTCTTT.

This clonotype has only a few counts. The chain links TRBV5-5 to TRBJ2-1; no reliable D call. Germline-derived CDR1 and CDR2 are SGHKS and YYEKEE (reference sequence). The CDR3 contains 12 residues. The ends were cut back, 3 bases at V and 15 bases at J, with 16 bases in the middle. CDR3 bases: TGTGCCAGCAGCTCAACATTGAAACTGCGGTTCTTC. Protein sequence: CASSSTLKLRFF.

The chain uses TRBV20-1 and TRBJ1-2, with 10 bases aligning to TRBD1. V was pared by 0 bases and J by 7 bases, with 8 bases of the junction left unmatched. CDR1 and CDR2 from the germline V gene are DFQATT and SNEGSKA (reference sequence). CDR3 size: 15 residues. The CDR3 DNA reads as TGCAGTGCTAGAGATGGGGACAGGGGAGGAGTTGGCTACACCTTC. Translated: CSARDGDRGGVGYTF.

This clonotype was detected many times. This chain links TRBV29-1 with TRBJ1-2, with 10 positions matching TRBD1. Germline V gene data show CDR1 as SQVTM and CDR2 as ANQGSEA. The V and J ends lost 4 bases and 10 bases, in that order; junction bases with no gene match: 9. There are 13 residues in the CDR3. CDR3 amino acids: CSVGVGQGNSYTF. DNA of the CDR3: TGCAGCGTTGGTGTGGGACAGGGGAATTCCTACACCTTC.

The chain has TRBV5-5 and TRBJ2-2, with D possibly being TRBD1 (5 bases). The V gene lost 0 bases and the J gene lost 5 bases, with 14 bases spanning the gap. From germline, CDR1 is SGHKS and CDR2 YYEKEE (reference sequence). The CDR3 length is 16 residues. Here the CDR3 reads CASSLGPWGPTGELFF. CDR3 DNA sequence: TGTGCCAGCAGCTTGGGACCATGGGGCCCGACCGGGGAGCTGTTTTTT.

The chain links TRBV20-1 to TRBJ1-2; no reliable D call. CDR1 is DFQATT and CDR2 is SNEGSKA in the germline V gene (reference sequence). CDR3 length: 13 residues. Trimming left V 7 bases short and J 3 bases short, with 15 bases between. The chain's CDR3 is CSVSPGVDYGYTF. CDR3 in DNA: TGCAGTGTTAGTCCGGGAGTTGACTATGGCTACACCTTC.

The chain is built from TRBV5-1 and TRBJ2-1; 7 bases align to TRBD2. The V segment lost 0 bases and the J segment 4 bases; nucleotides outside the gene matches: 7. CDR3 length: 16 residues. Germline V CDR1 and CDR2: SGHRS, YFSETQ. The CDR3 DNA sequence: TGCGCCAGCAGCTTGGTTTCCGGACTAGTGTACAATGAGCAGTTCTTC. It translates to CASSLVSGLVYNEQFF.

The V gene is TRBV3-1, the J gene TRBJ2-7, with D unclear. From germline, CDR1 is LGHDT and CDR2 YNNKEL (reference sequence). The V and J ends lost 0 bases and 3 bases respectively, with 12 bases between them. The CDR3 is made up of 15 amino acids. The CDR3 sequence is CASSQDLHLFYEQYV. Written as DNA, the CDR3 is TGTGCCAGCAGCCAAGATTTACACCTGTTCTACGAGCAGTACGTC.

This clonotype was counted a few times. The chain employs TRBV20-1 and TRBJ2-7; D uncertain. Trimming removed 0 bases from V and 0 bases from J, with 12 bases in between. The CDR3 is 15 residues long. Germline lookup yields CDR1 DFQATT and CDR2 SNEGSKA (reference sequence). The CDR3 sequence is CSARDPSSDSYEQYF. In DNA form, the CDR3 reads TGCAGTGCTAGAGATCCCTCTTCCGACTCCTACGAGCAGTACTTC.

This rearrangement joins TRBV30 to TRBJ1-5; 8 nucleotides line up with TRBD1. This CDR3 region has 14 residues. The V and J ends lost 4 bases and 7 bases, in that order; junction bases with no gene match: 9. CDR1 and CDR2 from the germline V gene are GTSNPN and SVGIG (reference sequence). The DNA for the CDR3 is TGTGCCTGGAATACCCAGGGGGCTGGACAGCCCCAGCATTTT. It specifies CAWNTQGAGQPQHF. Using reference TRBV30 and TRBJ1-5 for the parts outside the CDR3, the full variable domain is SQTIHQWPATLVQPVGSPLSLECTVEGTSNPNLYWYRQAAGRGLQLLFYSVGIGQISSEVPQNLSASRPQDRQFILSSKKLLLSDSGFYLCAWNTQGAGQPQHFGDGTRLSIL.

This clonotype occurred many times. The CDR3 region is CASSPRGVNTEAFF. The CDR3 DNA reads as TGTGCCAGCAGCCCAAGAGGGGTGAACACTGAAGCTTTCTTT. This chain connects TRBV14 to TRBJ1-1, with D maybe TRBD1 (5 bases). Per germline, CDR1 SGHDN and CDR2 FVKESK. The CDR3 is 14 amino acids. V shed 4 bases and J shed 0 bases, with 9 bases lying between them.

This clonotype has a handful of counts. V gene TRBV12-3 or TRBV12-4 combines with J gene TRBJ1-5; TRBD1 matches at 7 bases. With V trimmed by 1 base and J by 2 bases, 14 bases remained unmatched. The CDR3 sequence is 19 residues long. The CDR3 region is CASSLGVGQRGLGNQPQHF. The DNA of the CDR3 is TGTGCCAGCAGTTTAGGCGTCGGACAAAGGGGGCTGGGCAATCAGCCCCAGCATTTT.

The chain couples TRBV5-1 to TRBJ2-2; D not resolved. The CDR3 runs 14 residues. Germline lookup yields CDR1 SGHRS and CDR2 YFSETQ. Trimming took 4 bases from V and 2 from J, leaving 9 bases between them. The CDR3 region is CASSGVYNTGELFF. In DNA, the CDR3 is TGCGCCAGCAGCGGTGTATATAACACCGGGGAGCTGTTTTTT.

The CDR3 DNA reads TGTGCCAGCAGCCCCGGGGGGATCGGCCAGCCCCAGCATTTT. Its translation is CASSPGGIGQPQHF. The rearrangement links TRBV7-9 to TRBJ1-5, with a possible D match to TRBD1 (5 bases). The germline V gene encodes CDR1 SEHNR and CDR2 FQNEAQ (reference sequence). With 5 bases removed from V and 7 bases from J, the gap between germline ends came to 15 bases. This CDR3 region has 14 residues.

This clonotype was seen a few times. J is TRBJ1-2 and V is TRBV6-5, with D uncertain. The CDR3 spans 13 residues. CDR1 is MNHEY, CDR2 SVGAGI, per germline. The V and J ends lost 0 bases and 5 bases respectively, with 7 bases between them. The CDR3 DNA reads as TGTGCCAGCAGTTACTCGATTGGTTATGGCTACACCTTC. Translating gives CASSYSIGYGYTF.

Ten or more counts support this clonotype. This chain links TRBV4-3 with TRBJ2-7; 7 positions agree with TRBD1. From germline, CDR1 is LGHNA and CDR2 YSLEER. V trimming: 3 bases; J trimming: 0 bases; junction bases outside the gene matches: 5. This CDR3 region has 15 residues. CDR3 DNA sequence: TGCGCCAGCAGCCAGCAGACAGGGCGCTCCTACGAGCAGTACTTC. It encodes CASSQQTGRSYEQYF.

J is TRBJ1-1 and V is TRBV6-1; 7 bases are a match to TRBD1. The CDR3 has 13 amino acids. The V segment lost 6 bases and the J segment 4 bases; nucleotides outside the gene matches: 5. Germline V CDR1 and CDR2: MNHNS, SASEGT. The CDR3 coding sequence is TGTGCCAGCAGGGGGGACAGCACCACTGAAGCTTTCTTT. This sequence encodes CASRGDSTTEAFF.

CDR3 bases: TGCAGCGGGACAGAGGGCAGCTCCTACAATGAGCAGTTCTTC. Its protein product is CSGTEGSSYNEQFF. J is TRBJ2-1 and V is TRBV29-1; tentatively, D is TRBD1 (6 bases). The CDR3 spans 14 residues. Germline CDR1 SQVTM, CDR2 ANQGSEA. The V end was cut by 7 bases, the J end by 0 bases, with 13 bases between.

About this clonotype itself: The junction shows a germline mismatch at one end, possibly a read error. V is TRBV7-3 and J is TRBJ2-3, with TRBD2 matching 11 bases. CDR3 length equals 16 residues. In germline, CDR1 is SGHTA, CDR2 FQGTGA. CDR3 in amino acids: CGSSPGTSGPTDTQYF. CDR3 DNA: TGTGGCAGCAGCCCCGGGACTAGCGGACCCACAGATACGCAGTATTTT. The whole variable domain, remainder taken from reference TRBV7-3 and TRBJ2-3, is GAGVSQTPSNKVTEKGKYVELRCDPISGHTALYWYRQSLGQGPEFLIYFQGTGAADDSGLPNDRFFAVRPEGSVSTLKIQRTERGDSAVYLCGSSPGTSGPTDTQYFGPGTRLTVL.

The chain recombines TRBV24-1 with TRBJ2-1, with D perhaps matching TRBD2 (6 bases). The germline gives CDR1 KGHDR, CDR2 SFDVKD. Deletions cut 0 bases from V and 4 bases from J, with 6 bases between. This CDR3 is 14 amino acids long. CDR3 bases: TGTGCCACCAGTGATTTGGGAGGGTACAATGAGCAGTTCTTC. Translated, it gives CATSDLGGYNEQFF.

The chain couples TRBV3-1 to TRBJ1-1, with 7 bases aligning to TRBD1. V gave up 6 bases and J gave up 2 bases; unmatched junction bases: 6. Germline CDR1 LGHDT, CDR2 YNNKEL (reference sequence). This CDR3 spans 14 amino acids. The CDR3: CASRIGTANTEAFF. The DNA of the CDR3 is TGTGCCAGCAGGATCGGGACAGCCAACACTGAAGCTTTCTTT.

This clonotype was counted many times. This sequence joins TRBV5-6 and TRBJ2-3; perhaps D is TRBD1 or TRBD2 (6 bases each). The germline V gene has CDR1 SGHDT and CDR2 YYEEEE. CDR3 size: 13 residues. V was trimmed by 7 bases and J by 6 bases, leaving 15 bases between them. The CDR3 DNA is TGTGCCAGCTCCCTAGGGGGGCTGGATACGCAGTATTTT. This sequence encodes CASSLGGLDTQYF.

The sample holds a few counts of this clonotype. This chain connects TRBV15 to TRBJ2-7; no clear D. CDR1 and CDR2 from the germline V gene are LNHNV and YYDKDF (reference sequence). The CDR3 spans 13 residues. The V end lost 1 base, the J end lost 2 bases, and 6 bases lay between the germline ends. The CDR3 region has the DNA TGTGCCACCAGCAGAGTAGGAGCCTACGAGCAGTACTTC. Encoded protein: CATSRVGAYEQYF.

In its sample, this clonotype was seen many times. V gene TRBV30 combines with J gene TRBJ1-2; D call uncertain. This CDR3 spans 16 amino acids. From germline, CDR1 is GTSNPN and CDR2 SVGIG (reference sequence). The V end was cut by 1 base, the J end by 3 bases, with 18 bases between. The CDR3 coding sequence is TGTGCCTGGAGTGAGTCGGGGAGATTCGACTACTATGGCTACACCTTC. This translates into CAWSESGRFDYYGYTF.